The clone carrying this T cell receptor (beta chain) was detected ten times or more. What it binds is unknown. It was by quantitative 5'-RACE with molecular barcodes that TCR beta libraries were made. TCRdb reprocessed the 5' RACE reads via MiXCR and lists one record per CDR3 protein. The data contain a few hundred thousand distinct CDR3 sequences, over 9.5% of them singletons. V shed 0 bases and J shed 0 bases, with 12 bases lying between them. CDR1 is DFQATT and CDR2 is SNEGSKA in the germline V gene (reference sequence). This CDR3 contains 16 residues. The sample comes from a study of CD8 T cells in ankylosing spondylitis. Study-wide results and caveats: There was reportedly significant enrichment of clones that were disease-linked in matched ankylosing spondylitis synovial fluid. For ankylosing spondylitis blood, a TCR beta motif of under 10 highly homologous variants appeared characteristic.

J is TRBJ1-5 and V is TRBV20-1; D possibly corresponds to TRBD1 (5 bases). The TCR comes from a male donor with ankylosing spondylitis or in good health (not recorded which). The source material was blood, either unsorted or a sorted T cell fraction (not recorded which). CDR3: CSAREEAGRSNQPQHF. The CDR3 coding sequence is TGCAGTGCTAGAGAAGAGGCAGGGCGTAGCAATCAGCCCCAGCATTTT.